This entry lists 26 T cell receptor beta chains sequenced from one sample in a study of blood T cell repertoires in COVID-19. Sequenced by immunoSEQ multiplex PCR; TCRdb stores in-frame clones only, minus some. The table has 140,000 or so clones, about 86% seen once; the top ten hold roughly 3%. The sequenced sample was peripheral blood. The receptor source for this set is an elderly woman with acute or convalescent COVID-19.

V gene TRBV4-3 combines with J gene TRBJ1-2, with 8 bases identical to TRBD1. V lost 0 bases, J lost 3 bases, and 0 bases stayed unmatched. Germline loops: CDR1 LGHNA, CDR2 YSLEER. The CDR3 covers 14 residues. CDR3 sequence: CASSQETGDYGYTF. The CDR3 nucleotides are TGCGCCAGCAGCCAAGAGACAGGGGACTATGGCTACACCTTC.

The rearrangement joins TRBV25-1 to TRBJ1-2; D is ambiguous. CDR1 MGHDK and CDR2 SYGVNS come from the germline V gene. V lost 3 bases, J lost 7 bases, and 21 bases lay in between. The CDR3 covers 16 residues. The CDR3 here is CASSDSTSKRSRGYTF. The CDR3 DNA sequence: TGTGCCAGCAGTGATTCGACATCAAAAAGGTCTCGTGGCTACACCTTC.

This sequence joins TRBV30 and TRBJ2-7, with TRBD1 identical over 9 bases. V dropped 4 bases and J dropped 2; count of bases not matched to a gene: 6. The CDR3 runs to 14 residues. Germline V lookup: CDR1 GTSNPN, CDR2 SVGIG (reference sequence). In DNA, the CDR3 is TGTGCCTGGAATCCAGGGACAGGGCCCTACGAGCAGTACTTC. Protein product: CAWNPGTGPYEQYF.

In its sample, this clone was seen once. This chain connects TRBV16 to TRBJ1-1; no clear D gene. In germline, CDR1 is KGHSY, CDR2 FQNENV. CDR3 length: 14 amino acids. V was shortened by 2 bases and J by 6 bases, with 13 bases between the two germline ends. CDR3 loop: CASSQDRVRAEAFF. CDR3 nucleotides: TGTGCCAGCAGCCAAGACCGGGTTCGGGCTGAAGCTTTCTTT.

This clone was observed a few times. CDR3 protein: CASRRTGDEQFF. The CDR3, as DNA: TGCGCCAGCAGGCGAACTGGTGATGAGCAGTTCTTC. The rearrangement joins TRBV5-1 to TRBJ2-1; unclear D gene. Germline V lookup: CDR1 SGHRS, CDR2 YFSETQ. The V gene lost 5 bases and the J gene lost 8 bases, with 11 bases spanning the gap. This CDR3 has 12 residues.

This chain joins TRBV4-3 and TRBJ1-5, with 8 bases lining up with TRBD1. Germline V CDR1 and CDR2: LGHNA, YSLEER. Trimming cost V 1 base and J 7 bases; bases outside gene matches: 6. The CDR3 runs to 15 residues. The CDR3 loop is CASSQGRQGYQPQHF. Here the CDR3 DNA reads TGCGCCAGCAGCCAAGGGAGACAGGGGTACCAGCCCCAGCATTTT.

CDR3 protein: CASSQVRGGAPDEQFF. CDR3 in DNA: TGCGCCAGCAGCCAAGTTCGAGGGGGGGCACCCGATGAGCAGTTCTTC. This rearrangement joins TRBV4-3 to TRBJ2-1, with D perhaps TRBD2 (7 bases). The V end lost 1 base, the J end lost 8 bases, and 18 bases lay between the germline ends. The CDR3 consists of 16 residues. Germline V CDR1 and CDR2: LGHNA, YSLEER.

CDR3 protein: CASSAGEGEAFF. The CDR3 region has the DNA TGTGCCAGCAGCGCCGGGGAGGGTGAAGCTTTCTTT. The genes are TRBV11-3 and TRBJ1-1; no definite D call. CDR1 and CDR2 from the germline V gene are SGHNT and YENEEA. Trimming removed 5 bases from V and 7 bases from J, with 11 bases in between. This CDR3 has 12 amino acids.

Here the CDR3 reads CASSLRENYGYTF. CDR3 coding DNA: TGCGCCAGCAGCTTGAGAGAAAACTATGGCTACACCTTC. The chain is built from TRBV5-1 and TRBJ1-2, with D unresolved. The CDR3 contains 13 residues. CDR1 and CDR2 from the germline V gene are SGHRS and YFSETQ. V was clipped by 1 base and J by 2 bases, with 6 bases between them.

The rearrangement links TRBV6-5 to TRBJ2-5; 8 nucleotides match TRBD1. Trimming took 6 bases from V and 3 from J; bases not matched to a gene: 6. The CDR3 length is 14 residues. Germline V gene lookup returns CDR1 MNHEY and CDR2 SVGAGI. Here the CDR3 reads CASSPDRGKETQYF. DNA for the CDR3: TGTGCCAGCAGCCCCGACAGGGGAAAAGAGACCCAGTACTTC.

The CDR3 is CASSPQGSQPQHF. In DNA, the CDR3 is TGTGCCAGCAGCCCTCAGGGAAGTCAGCCCCAGCATTTT. The rearrangement joins TRBV7-9 to TRBJ1-5, with D tentatively TRBD1 (5 bases). The V end lost 5 bases, the J end lost 6 bases, and 11 bases lay between the germline ends. CDR1 and CDR2 from the germline V gene are SEHNR and FQNEAQ (reference sequence). This CDR3 contains 13 residues.

The V call is TRBV27, the J call TRBJ2-5; 8 nucleotides line up with TRBD2. Trimming cost V 3 bases and J 4 bases; bases outside gene matches: 1. From germline, CDR1 is MNHEY and CDR2 SMNVEV (reference sequence). CDR3 length: 13 residues. The CDR3 DNA reads as TGTGCCAGCAGTTTTGGACTAGCAGAGACCCAGTACTTC. It codes for CASSFGLAETQYF.

The gene calls are TRBV18 and TRBJ1-5; D is unclear. Germline V gene lookup returns CDR1 KGHSH and CDR2 LQKENI. The length of the CDR3 is 13 residues. Trimming removed 3 bases from V and 3 bases from J, with 6 bases in between. In DNA form, the CDR3 reads TGTGCCAGCTCACCGCAGAACAATCAGCCCCAGCATTTT. Encoded protein: CASSPQNNQPQHF.

This clone was detected once. The gene calls are TRBV25-1 and TRBJ2-3; TRBD2 agrees at 8 bases. With V trimmed by 7 bases and J by 11 bases, 5 bases remained unmatched. Germline V gene data show CDR1 as MGHDK and CDR2 as SYGVNS. The CDR3 has 11 amino acids. CDR3 protein: CASTPGTRQYF. The CDR3, as DNA: TGTGCCAGCACACCCGGGACTAGGCAGTATTTT.

The chain links TRBV7-9 to TRBJ2-5; weak D call: TRBD2 (5 bases). This CDR3 contains 13 residues. Germline lookup yields CDR1 SEHNR and CDR2 FQNEAQ (reference sequence). V lost 0 bases and J 5 bases, leaving 7 bases between the germline ends. The CDR3 region is CASSLAGVETQYF. The DNA for the CDR3 is TGTGCCAGCAGCTTAGCGGGAGTGGAGACCCAGTACTTC.

The V call is TRBV18, the J call TRBJ1-2; D unresolved. Looked up from germline, CDR1 is KGHSH and CDR2 is LQKENI. V lost 5 bases to trimming and J lost 7 bases, with 11 bases between them. The CDR3 has 12 residues. The CDR3 sequence: CASSSDTGGYTF. The CDR3 DNA follows: TGTGCCAGCTCATCCGACACCGGTGGCTACACCTTC. Drawing the rest from reference TRBV18 and TRBJ1-2, the complete variable domain is NAGVMQNPRHLVRRRGQEARLRCSPMKGHSHVYWYRQLPEEGLKFMVYLQKENIIDESGMPKERFSAEFPKEGPSILRIQQVVRGDSAAYFCASSSDTGGYTFGSGTRLTVV.

The chain combines TRBV5-5 with TRBJ1-3; D is unresolved. Trimming pared 0 bases from V and 0 bases from J, leaving 4 bases between. From germline, CDR1 is SGHKS and CDR2 YYEKEE (reference sequence). CDR3 size: 14 residues. DNA for the CDR3: TGTGCCAGCAGCTTGGTCAGCTCTGGAAACACCATATATTTT. This translates into CASSLVSSGNTIYF.

This clone was picked up one time. The V gene is TRBV19, the J gene TRBJ1-2, with TRBD1 matching 10 bases. V shed 5 bases and J 4 bases; nucleotides not matched to a gene: 4. The germline gives CDR1 LNHDA, CDR2 SQIVND (reference sequence). This CDR3 spans 14 amino acids. This CDR3 is CASSFRDRGYGYTF. The CDR3 DNA is TGTGCCAGTAGTTTCCGGGACAGGGGCTATGGCTACACCTTC. Using reference TRBV19 and TRBJ1-2 for the parts outside the CDR3, the full variable domain is DGGITQSPKYLFRKEGQNVTLSCEQNLNHDAMYWYRQDPGQGLRLIYYSQIVNDFQKGDIAEGYSVSREKKESFPLTVTSAQKNPTAFYLCASSFRDRGYGYTFGSGTRLTVV.

This sequence joins TRBV19 and TRBJ2-4; TRBD2 is a possible D gene (6 bases). CDR3 length: 15 residues. CDR1 and CDR2 (germline): LNHDA, SQIVND (reference sequence). V was cut by 3 bases and J by 8 bases, with 17 bases left in between. CDR3 sequence: CASSIGDAGGDIQYF. The CDR3 nucleotides read TGTGCCAGTAGTATCGGAGACGCCGGGGGAGACATTCAGTACTTC. Using reference TRBV19 and TRBJ2-4 for the parts outside the CDR3, the full variable domain is DGGITQSPKYLFRKEGQNVTLSCEQNLNHDAMYWYRQDPGQGLRLIYYSQIVNDFQKGDIAEGYSVSREKKESFPLTVTSAQKNPTAFYLCASSIGDAGGDIQYFGAGTRLSVL.

V and J are TRBV3-1 (or the pseudogene TRBV3-2) and TRBJ1-2; D may be TRBD1 (6 bases). Trimming removed 4 bases at V and 4 bases at J, with 10 bases between. Looked up from germline, CDR1 is LGHDT and CDR2 is YNNKEL (reference sequence). The CDR3 is 13 amino acids. The CDR3 spells CASSRAGVYGYTF. In DNA, the CDR3 is TGTGCCAGCAGCCGAGCAGGGGTCTATGGCTACACCTTC.

This chain uses TRBV9 with TRBJ1-2; 7 bases align to TRBD1. Per the germline V gene, CDR1 is SGDLS and CDR2 is YYNGEE. The V segment lost 6 bases and the J segment 4 bases; nucleotides outside the gene matches: 12. The CDR3 has 15 residues. In nucleotides, the CDR3 is TGTGCCAGCACCGAATCAGAGGCAGGGGGCTATGGCTACACCTTC. Translation: CASTESEAGGYGYTF.

The sample holds one count of this clone. This sequence joins TRBV12-3 or TRBV12-4 and TRBJ2-3, with D tentatively TRBD1 (6 bases). This CDR3 has 12 amino acids. V was clipped by 6 bases and J by 8 bases, with 12 bases between them. This CDR3 is CASSLKGVTQYF. CDR3 bases: TGTGCCAGCAGCCTAAAGGGGGTTACGCAGTATTTT.

This clone was counted a single time. This sequence joins TRBV6-5 and TRBJ1-4; 11 nucleotides match TRBD1. The germline CDR1 and CDR2 sequences are MNHEY and SVGAGI. J gave up 8 bases and V 6 bases, and 5 bases lay outside the gene matches. The CDR3 sequence is 14 residues long. The CDR3 loop is CASSRTGGREKLFF. Here the CDR3 DNA reads TGTGCCAGCAGCCGGACAGGGGGCAGGGAAAAACTGTTTTTT.

The V gene is TRBV3-1 (or the pseudogene TRBV3-2), the J gene TRBJ2-7, with TRBD1 as a possible D gene (6 bases). The germline V gene has CDR1 LGHDT and CDR2 YNNKEL (reference sequence). This CDR3 contains 13 residues. The V end was cut by 4 bases, the J end by 3 bases, with 10 bases between. The CDR3 loop reads CASSRRTDYEQYF. DNA for the CDR3: TGTGCCAGCAGCCGCAGGACAGACTACGAGCAGTACTTC.

The genes are TRBV9 and TRBJ2-3; no clear D gene. Germline CDR1 is SGDLS and CDR2 is YYNGEE. There are 14 residues in the CDR3. The ends were cut back, 7 bases at V and 0 bases at J, with 12 bases in the middle. The DNA for the CDR3 is TGTGCCAGCGGTGGCGGTACTAGCACAGATACGCAGTATTTT. As protein: CASGGGTSTDTQYF.

The chain is built from TRBV18 and TRBJ2-1, with D unclear. V lost 3 bases, J lost 0 bases, and 9 bases lay in between. The CDR3 runs 15 residues. Per germline, CDR1 KGHSH and CDR2 LQKENI. The CDR3 reads CASSPQRNSYNEQFF. For the CDR3, the DNA is TGTGCCAGCTCACCTCAGAGGAACTCCTACAATGAGCAGTTCTTC.